This entry lists 7 T cell receptor beta chains sequenced from one sample in a study of control samples from healthy donors and cancer patients. Only in-frame clones appear in the TCRdb table, and some are missing; sequencing was by immunoSEQ multiplex PCR. Of over 90,000 clones listed, approximately 90% are singletons. Sequencing was carried out using PBMCs. The receptor set was obtained from a man aged 55-75 years with lung cancer.

V and J are TRBV5-1 and TRBJ2-2, with unresolved D. Germline V gives CDR1 SGHRS, CDR2 YFSETQ. The CDR3 has 14 amino acids. V was trimmed by 1 base and J by 0 bases, leaving 4 bases between them. The CDR3 sequence is CASSLRPNTGELFF. CDR3 DNA: TGCGCCAGCAGCTTGAGGCCGAACACCGGGGAGCTGTTTTTT.

The chain recombines TRBV15 with TRBJ2-6; 7 positions agree with TRBD1. V dropped 3 bases and J dropped 0; count of bases not matched to a gene: 2. This CDR3 has 16 residues. From germline, CDR1 is LNHNV and CDR2 YYDKDF (reference sequence). This chain's CDR3 is CATSRDRNSGANVLTF. The CDR3 coding sequence is TGTGCCACCAGCAGGGACAGGAACTCTGGGGCCAACGTCCTGACTTTC.

The chain is built from TRBV2 and TRBJ2-5, with D unclear. Trimming removed 4 bases from V and 1 base from J, with 4 bases in between. This CDR3 has 12 amino acids. CDR1 and CDR2 from the germline V gene are SNHLY and FYNNEI. CDR3 protein: CASSGLQETQYF. The CDR3 coding sequence is TGTGCCAGCAGTGGCCTCCAAGAGACCCAGTACTTC. The whole variable domain, filled in from reference TRBV2 and TRBJ2-5, reads EPEVTQTPSHQVTQMGQEVILRCVPISNHLYFYWYRQILGQKVEFLVSFYNNEISEKSEIFDDQFSVERPDGSNFTLKIRSTKLEDSAMYFCASSGLQETQYFGPGTRLLVL.

V gene TRBV7-9 combines with J gene TRBJ2-5; tentatively, D is TRBD1 or TRBD2 (5 bases each). V dropped 2 bases and J dropped 5 bases, with 12 bases sitting between them. CDR1 SEHNR and CDR2 FQNEAQ come from the germline V gene (reference sequence). CDR3 length: 14 amino acids. The CDR3 DNA reads TGTGCCAGCAGCTTAAGAAGCGAGGGGGAGACCCAGTACTTC. It specifies CASSLRSEGETQYF.

The rearrangement links TRBV3-1 (or the pseudogene TRBV3-2) to TRBJ1-2; TRBD1 might be the D (5 bases). The germline V and J ends were trimmed by 4 bases and 4 bases, with 10 bases remaining between them. The germline V gene has CDR1 LGHDT and CDR2 YNNKEL (reference sequence). The CDR3 loop spans 13 amino acids. Here the CDR3 DNA reads TGTGCCAGCAGCCCACGACAGACCTATGGCTACACCTTC. This translates into CASSPRQTYGYTF.

This clone was recorded once. The rearrangement links TRBV12-5 to TRBJ1-6; 11 bases match TRBD1. The CDR3 runs 15 residues. V was pared by 6 bases and J by 7 bases, with 5 bases of the junction left unmatched. Per the germline V gene, CDR1 is LGHNT and CDR2 is FRNRAP. The CDR3 reads CASGPGQGVNSPLHF. The CDR3 bases are TGTGCTAGTGGACCGGGACAGGGGGTGAATTCACCCCTCCACTTT.

This rearrangement joins TRBV6-5 to TRBJ2-1, with D maybe TRBD1 (6 bases). Between the trimmed V and J ends, which lost 2 bases and 15 bases, there was a span of 20 bases. The germline gives CDR1 MNHEY, CDR2 SVGAGI. The CDR3 spans 14 residues. As DNA, the CDR3 is TGTGCCAGCAGTTACCCAGGGGTGGAGGTCCGCTGGTTCTTC. As protein: CASSYPGVEVRWFF.